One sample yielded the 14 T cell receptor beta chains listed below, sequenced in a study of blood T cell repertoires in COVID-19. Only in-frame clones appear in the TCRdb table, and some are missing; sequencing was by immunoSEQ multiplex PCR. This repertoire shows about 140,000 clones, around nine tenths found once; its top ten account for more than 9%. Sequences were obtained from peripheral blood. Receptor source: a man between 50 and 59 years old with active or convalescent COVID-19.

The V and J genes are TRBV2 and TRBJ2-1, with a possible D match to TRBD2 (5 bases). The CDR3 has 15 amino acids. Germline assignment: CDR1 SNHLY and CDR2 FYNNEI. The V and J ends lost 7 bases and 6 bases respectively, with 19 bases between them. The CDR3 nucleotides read TGTGCCAGCACCCCGGAGGCAGGAGTGCTCAATGAGCAGTTCTTC. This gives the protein CASTPEAGVLNEQFF.

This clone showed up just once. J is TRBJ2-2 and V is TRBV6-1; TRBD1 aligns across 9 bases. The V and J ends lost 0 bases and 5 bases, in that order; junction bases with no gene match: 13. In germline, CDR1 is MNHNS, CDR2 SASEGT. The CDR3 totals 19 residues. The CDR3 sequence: CASSEAPTNRGLWTGELFF. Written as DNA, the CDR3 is TGTGCCAGCAGTGAAGCGCCAACGAACAGGGGGCTGTGGACCGGGGAGCTGTTTTTT.

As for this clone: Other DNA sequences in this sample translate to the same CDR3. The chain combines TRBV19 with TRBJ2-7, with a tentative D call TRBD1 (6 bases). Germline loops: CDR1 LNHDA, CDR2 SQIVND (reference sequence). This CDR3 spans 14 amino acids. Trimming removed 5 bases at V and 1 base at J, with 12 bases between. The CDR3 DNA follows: TGTGCCAGTAGTCCCCCTGGACAGTCCTACGAGCAGTACTTC. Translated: CASSPPGQSYEQYF.

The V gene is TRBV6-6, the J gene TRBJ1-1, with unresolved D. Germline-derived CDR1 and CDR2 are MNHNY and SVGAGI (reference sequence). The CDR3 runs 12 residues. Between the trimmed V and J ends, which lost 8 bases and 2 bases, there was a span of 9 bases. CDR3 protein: CASRGANTEAFF. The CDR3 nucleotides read TGTGCCAGCCGGGGAGCTAACACTGAAGCTTTCTTT.

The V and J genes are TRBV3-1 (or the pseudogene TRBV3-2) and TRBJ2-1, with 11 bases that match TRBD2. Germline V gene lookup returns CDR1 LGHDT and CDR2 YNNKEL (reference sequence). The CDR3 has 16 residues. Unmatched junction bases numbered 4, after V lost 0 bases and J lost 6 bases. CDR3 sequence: CASSQESTSGANEQFF. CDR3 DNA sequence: TGTGCCAGCAGCCAAGAATCGACTAGCGGGGCCAATGAGCAGTTCTTC.

In DNA, the CDR3 is TGTGCCAGCAGTGAAAGGTTGAACAGTCTTGAAAAACTGTTTTTT. Translating it yields CASSERLNSLEKLFF. The J gene is TRBJ1-4, the V gene TRBV2, with D uncertain. V lost 2 bases, J lost 7 bases, and 14 bases lay in between. Germline-derived CDR1 and CDR2 are SNHLY and FYNNEI. The CDR3 runs to 15 residues. Based on the CDR3 plus reference TRBV2 and TRBJ1-4, the full variable domain is EPEVTQTPSHQVTQMGQEVILRCVPISNHLYFYWYRQILGQKVEFLVSFYNNEISEKSEIFDDQFSVERPDGSNFTLKIRSTKLEDSAMYFCASSERLNSLEKLFFGSGTQLSVL.

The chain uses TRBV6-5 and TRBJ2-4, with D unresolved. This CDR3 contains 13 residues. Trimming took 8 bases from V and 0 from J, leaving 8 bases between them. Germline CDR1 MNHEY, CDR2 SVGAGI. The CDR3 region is CASRGQAKNIQYF. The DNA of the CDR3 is TGTGCCAGCCGAGGTCAAGCCAAAAACATTCAGTACTTC.

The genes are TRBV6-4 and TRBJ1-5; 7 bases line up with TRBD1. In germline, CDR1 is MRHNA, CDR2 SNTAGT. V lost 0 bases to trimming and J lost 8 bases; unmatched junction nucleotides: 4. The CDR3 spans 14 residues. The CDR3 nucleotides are TGTGCCAGCAGTGACTCAGGGGGCAGGGAGCCCCAGCATTTT. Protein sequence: CASSDSGGREPQHF.

CDR3: CAISDTGTGNTIYF. The CDR3 nucleotides read TGTGCCATCAGTGACACAGGGACTGGAAACACCATATATTTT. This chain joins TRBV10-3 and TRBJ1-3; tentatively, D is TRBD1 (6 bases). The CDR3 totals 14 residues. Germline V CDR1 and CDR2: ENHRY, SYGVKD. Trimming removed 3 bases from V and 2 bases from J, with 8 bases in between.

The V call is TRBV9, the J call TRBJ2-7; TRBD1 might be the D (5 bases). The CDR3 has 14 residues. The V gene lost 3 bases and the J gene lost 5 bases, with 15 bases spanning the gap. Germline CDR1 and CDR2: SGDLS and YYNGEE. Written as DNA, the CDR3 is TGTGCCAGCAGCGCTTCAGGGTTGGGGAACGAGCAGTACTTC. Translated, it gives CASSASGLGNEQYF.

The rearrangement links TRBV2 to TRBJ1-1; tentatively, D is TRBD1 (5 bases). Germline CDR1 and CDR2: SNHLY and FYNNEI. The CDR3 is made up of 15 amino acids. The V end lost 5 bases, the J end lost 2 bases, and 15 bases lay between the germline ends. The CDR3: CASSFADTPNTEAFF. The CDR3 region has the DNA TGTGCCAGCAGTTTTGCGGACACCCCCAACACTGAAGCTTTCTTT.

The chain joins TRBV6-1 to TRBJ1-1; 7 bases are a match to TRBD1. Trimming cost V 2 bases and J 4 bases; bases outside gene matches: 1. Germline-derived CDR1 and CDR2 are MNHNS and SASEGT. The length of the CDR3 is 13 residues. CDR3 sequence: CASSERQGTEAFF. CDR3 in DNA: TGTGCCAGCAGTGAACGACAGGGCACTGAAGCTTTCTTT.

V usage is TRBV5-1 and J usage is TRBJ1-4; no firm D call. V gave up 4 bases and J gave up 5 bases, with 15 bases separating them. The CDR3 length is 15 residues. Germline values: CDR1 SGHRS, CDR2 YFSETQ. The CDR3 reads CASSRTYGGNEKLFF. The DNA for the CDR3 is TGCGCCAGCAGCCGGACCTACGGAGGGAATGAAAAACTGTTTTTT.

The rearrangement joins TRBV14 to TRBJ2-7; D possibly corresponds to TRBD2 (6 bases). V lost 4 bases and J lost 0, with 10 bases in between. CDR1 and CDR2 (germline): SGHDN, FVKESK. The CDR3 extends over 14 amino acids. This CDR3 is CASSLSGFSYEQYF. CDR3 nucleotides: TGTGCCAGCAGCCTCAGCGGGTTCTCCTACGAGCAGTACTTC.